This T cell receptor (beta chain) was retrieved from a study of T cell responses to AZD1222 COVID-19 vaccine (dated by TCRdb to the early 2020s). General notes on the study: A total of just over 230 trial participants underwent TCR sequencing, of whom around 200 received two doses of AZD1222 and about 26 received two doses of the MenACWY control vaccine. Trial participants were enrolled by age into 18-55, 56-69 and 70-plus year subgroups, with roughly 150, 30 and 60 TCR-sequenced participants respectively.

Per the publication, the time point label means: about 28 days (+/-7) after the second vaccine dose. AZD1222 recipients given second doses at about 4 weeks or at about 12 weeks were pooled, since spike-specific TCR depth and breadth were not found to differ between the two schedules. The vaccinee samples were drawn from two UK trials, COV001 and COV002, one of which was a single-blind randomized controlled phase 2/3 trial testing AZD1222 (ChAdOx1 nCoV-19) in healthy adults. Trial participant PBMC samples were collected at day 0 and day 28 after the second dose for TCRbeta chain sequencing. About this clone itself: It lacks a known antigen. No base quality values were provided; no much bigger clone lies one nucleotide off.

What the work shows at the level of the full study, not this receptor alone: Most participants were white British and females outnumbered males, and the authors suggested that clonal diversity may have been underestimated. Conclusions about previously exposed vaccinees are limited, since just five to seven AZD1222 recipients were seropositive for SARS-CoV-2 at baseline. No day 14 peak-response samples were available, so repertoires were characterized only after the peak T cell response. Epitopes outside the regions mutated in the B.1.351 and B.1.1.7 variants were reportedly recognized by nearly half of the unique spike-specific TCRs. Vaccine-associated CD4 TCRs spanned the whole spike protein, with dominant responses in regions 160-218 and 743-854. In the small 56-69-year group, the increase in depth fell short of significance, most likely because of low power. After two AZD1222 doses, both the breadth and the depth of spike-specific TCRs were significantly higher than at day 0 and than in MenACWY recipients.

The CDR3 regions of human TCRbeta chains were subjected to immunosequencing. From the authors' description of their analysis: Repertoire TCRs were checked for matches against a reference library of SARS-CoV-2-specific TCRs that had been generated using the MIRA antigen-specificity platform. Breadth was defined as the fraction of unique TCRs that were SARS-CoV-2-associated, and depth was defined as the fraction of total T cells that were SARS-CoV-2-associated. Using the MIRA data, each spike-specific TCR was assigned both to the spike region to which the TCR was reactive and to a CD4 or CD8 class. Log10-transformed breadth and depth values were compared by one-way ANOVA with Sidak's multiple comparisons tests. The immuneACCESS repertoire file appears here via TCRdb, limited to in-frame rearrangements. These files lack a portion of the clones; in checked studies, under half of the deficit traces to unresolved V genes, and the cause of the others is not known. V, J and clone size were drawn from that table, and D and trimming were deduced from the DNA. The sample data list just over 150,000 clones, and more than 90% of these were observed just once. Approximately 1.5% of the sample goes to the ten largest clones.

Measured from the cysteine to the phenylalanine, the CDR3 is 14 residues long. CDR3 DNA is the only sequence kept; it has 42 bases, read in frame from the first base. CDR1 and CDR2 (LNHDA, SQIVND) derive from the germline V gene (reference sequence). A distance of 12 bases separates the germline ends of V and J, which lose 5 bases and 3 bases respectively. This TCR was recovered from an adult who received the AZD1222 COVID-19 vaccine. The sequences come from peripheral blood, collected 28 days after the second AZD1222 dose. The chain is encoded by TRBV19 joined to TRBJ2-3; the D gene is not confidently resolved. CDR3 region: CASSSRHGTDTQYF. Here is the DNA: TGTGCCAGTAGTTCGCGCCATGGGACAGATACGCAGTATTTT.